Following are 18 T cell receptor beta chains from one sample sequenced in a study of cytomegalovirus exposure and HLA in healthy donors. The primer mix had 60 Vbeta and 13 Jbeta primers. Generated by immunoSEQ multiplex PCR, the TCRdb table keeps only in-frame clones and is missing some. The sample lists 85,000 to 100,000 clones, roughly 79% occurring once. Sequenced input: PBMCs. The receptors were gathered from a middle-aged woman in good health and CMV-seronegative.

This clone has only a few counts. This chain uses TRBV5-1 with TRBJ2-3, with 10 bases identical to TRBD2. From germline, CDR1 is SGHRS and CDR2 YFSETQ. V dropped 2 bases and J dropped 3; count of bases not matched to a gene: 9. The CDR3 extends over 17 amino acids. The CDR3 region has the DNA TGCGCCAGCAGCTTCGGAGCGGGGGGGCCCGGGACAGATACGCAGTATTTT. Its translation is CASSFGAGGPGTDTQYF. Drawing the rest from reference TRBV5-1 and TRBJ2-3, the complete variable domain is KAGVTQTPRYLIKTRGQQVTLSCSPISGHRSVSWYQQTPGQGLQFLFEYFSETQRNKGNFPGRFSGRQFSNSRSEMNVSTLELGDSALYLCASSFGAGGPGTDTQYFGPGTRLTVL.

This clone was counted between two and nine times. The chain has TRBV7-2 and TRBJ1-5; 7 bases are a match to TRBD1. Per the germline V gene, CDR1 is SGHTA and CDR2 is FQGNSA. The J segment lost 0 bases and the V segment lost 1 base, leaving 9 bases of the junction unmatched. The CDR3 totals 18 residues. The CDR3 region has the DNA TGTGCCAGCAGCTTAGGTACAGGGGCCCCTCGTAGCAATCAGCCCCAGCATTTT. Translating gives CASSLGTGAPRSNQPQHF.

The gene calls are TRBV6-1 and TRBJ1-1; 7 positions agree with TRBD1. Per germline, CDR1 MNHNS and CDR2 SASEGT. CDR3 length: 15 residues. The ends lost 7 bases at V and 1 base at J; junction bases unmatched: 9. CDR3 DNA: TGTGCCAGCATTCCCCCGGACAGGAAGAACACTGAAGCTTTCTTT. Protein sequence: CASIPPDRKNTEAFF.

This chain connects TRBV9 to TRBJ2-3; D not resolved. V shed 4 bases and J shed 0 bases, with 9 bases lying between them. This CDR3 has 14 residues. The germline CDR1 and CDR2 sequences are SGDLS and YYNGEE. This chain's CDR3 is CASSSSVSTDTQYF. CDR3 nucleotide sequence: TGTGCCAGCAGCAGCAGCGTTAGCACAGATACGCAGTATTTT.

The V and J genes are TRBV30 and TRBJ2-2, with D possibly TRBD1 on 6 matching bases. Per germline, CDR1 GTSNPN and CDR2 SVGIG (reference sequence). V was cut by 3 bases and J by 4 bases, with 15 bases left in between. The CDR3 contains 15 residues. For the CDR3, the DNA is TGTGCCTGGAGGAACGGACAGCCAGGCACCGGGGAGCTGTTTTTT. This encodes CAWRNGQPGTGELFF.

The CDR3 DNA sequence: TGTGCCTGGAGTGTGGGGTTAGGGGCACGGCCCCAGCATTTT. Its protein product is CAWSVGLGARPQHF. V usage is TRBV30 and J usage is TRBJ1-5; possibly TRBD1 for D (5 bases). The V end was cut by 0 bases, the J end by 9 bases, with 15 bases between. The CDR3 totals 14 residues. Germline V gives CDR1 GTSNPN, CDR2 SVGIG (reference sequence).

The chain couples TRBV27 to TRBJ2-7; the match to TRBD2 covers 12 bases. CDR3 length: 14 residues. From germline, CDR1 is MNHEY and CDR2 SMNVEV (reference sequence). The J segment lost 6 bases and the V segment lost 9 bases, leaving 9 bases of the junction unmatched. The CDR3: CASSLAGGLGEQYF. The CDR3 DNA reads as TGTGCCAGTTCACTAGCGGGGGGCCTAGGCGAGCAGTACTTC.

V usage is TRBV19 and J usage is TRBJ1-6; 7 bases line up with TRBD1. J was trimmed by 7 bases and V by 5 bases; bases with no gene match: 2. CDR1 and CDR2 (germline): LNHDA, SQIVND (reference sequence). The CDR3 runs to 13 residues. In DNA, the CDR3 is TGTGCCAGTAGTCGGGACAGAAATTCACCCCTCCACTTT. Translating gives CASSRDRNSPLHF.

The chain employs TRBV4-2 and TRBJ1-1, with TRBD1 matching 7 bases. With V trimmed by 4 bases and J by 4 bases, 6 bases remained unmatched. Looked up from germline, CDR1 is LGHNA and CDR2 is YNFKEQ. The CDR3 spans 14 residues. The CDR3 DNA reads TGTGCCAGCAGCCCGAGCCGGGACAGCACTGAAGCTTTCTTT. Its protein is CASSPSRDSTEAFF.

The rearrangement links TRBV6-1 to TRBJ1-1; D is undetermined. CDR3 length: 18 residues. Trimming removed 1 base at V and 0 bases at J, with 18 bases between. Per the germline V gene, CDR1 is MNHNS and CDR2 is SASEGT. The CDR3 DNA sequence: TGTGCCAGCAGTGAAGTCGCCGGGAGGACCATCATGAACACTGAAGCTTTCTTT. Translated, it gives CASSEVAGRTIMNTEAFF.

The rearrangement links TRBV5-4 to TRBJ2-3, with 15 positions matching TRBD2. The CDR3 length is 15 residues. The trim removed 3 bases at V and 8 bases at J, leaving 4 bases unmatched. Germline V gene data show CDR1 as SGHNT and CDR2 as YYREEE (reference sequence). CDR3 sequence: CASSSGLAGGATQYF. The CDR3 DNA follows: TGTGCCAGCAGCTCGGGACTAGCGGGGGGTGCTACGCAGTATTTT.

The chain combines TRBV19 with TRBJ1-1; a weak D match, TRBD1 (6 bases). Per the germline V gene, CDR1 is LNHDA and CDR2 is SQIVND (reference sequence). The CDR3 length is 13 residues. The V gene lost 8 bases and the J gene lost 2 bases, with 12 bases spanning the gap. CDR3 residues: CASGWGPNTEAFF. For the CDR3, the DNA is TGTGCCAGTGGTTGGGGGCCAAACACTGAAGCTTTCTTT.

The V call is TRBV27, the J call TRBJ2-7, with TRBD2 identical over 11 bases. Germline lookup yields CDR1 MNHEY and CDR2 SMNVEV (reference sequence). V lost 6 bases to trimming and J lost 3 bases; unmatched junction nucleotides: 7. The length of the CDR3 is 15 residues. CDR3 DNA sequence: TGTGCCAGCAGCCCGGGACTAGCGGCACTCTACGAGCAGTACTTC. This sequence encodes CASSPGLAALYEQYF.

The DNA of the CDR3 is TGTGCCAGTAGGGGAGGGAGCTCCTACGAGCAGTACTTC. Translation: CASRGGSSYEQYF. The rearrangement joins TRBV6-5 to TRBJ2-7; 7 nucleotides align to TRBD2. Germline V gene data show CDR1 as MNHEY and CDR2 as SVGAGI. The CDR3 extends over 13 amino acids. V was pared by 9 bases and J by 0 bases, with 5 bases of the junction left unmatched.

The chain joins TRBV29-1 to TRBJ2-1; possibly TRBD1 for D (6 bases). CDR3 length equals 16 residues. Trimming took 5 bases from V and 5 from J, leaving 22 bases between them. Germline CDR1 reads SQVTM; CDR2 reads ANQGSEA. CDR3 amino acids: CSVPEWGRGLDNEQFF. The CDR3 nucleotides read TGCAGCGTTCCCGAGTGGGGGCGCGGACTTGACAATGAGCAGTTCTTC.

For the CDR3, the DNA is TGTGCCACCTCAGGCACAGGCTATGGCTACACCTTC. This encodes CATSGTGYGYTF. The chain carries TRBV6-1 and TRBJ1-2, with D possibly being TRBD1 (5 bases). This CDR3 contains 12 residues. Germline assignment: CDR1 MNHNS and CDR2 SASEGT. V lost 10 bases and J lost 4, with 13 bases in between.

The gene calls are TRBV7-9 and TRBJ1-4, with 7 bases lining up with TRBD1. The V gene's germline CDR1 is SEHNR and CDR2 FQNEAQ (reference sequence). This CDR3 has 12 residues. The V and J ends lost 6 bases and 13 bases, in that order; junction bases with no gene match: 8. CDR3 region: CASSLGDSRLFF. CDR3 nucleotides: TGTGCCAGCAGTCTAGGGGACAGTAGACTGTTTTTT.

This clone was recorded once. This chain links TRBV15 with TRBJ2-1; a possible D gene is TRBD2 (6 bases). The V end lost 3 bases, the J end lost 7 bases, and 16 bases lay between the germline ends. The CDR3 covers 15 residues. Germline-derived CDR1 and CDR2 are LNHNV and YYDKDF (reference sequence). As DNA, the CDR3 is TGTGCCACCAGCAGCCTGGGGACTTTACTTAATGAGCAGTTCTTC. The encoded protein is CATSSLGTLLNEQFF.